This TCR beta chain stems from a study of cytomegalovirus exposure and HLA in healthy donors. Study-wide background: Later, an analysis reported that the 100 to 150 validation repertoires had used the same platform as the approximately 660 first-cohort repertoires.

Profiled with immunoSEQ multiplex PCR; TCRdb holds only in-frame clones, not every one. The sample includes about 60,000 clones, roughly 90% seen only once; the top ten take around 1%. Study conclusions and caveats: Among TCR beta chains, those listed as cytomegalovirus-associated numbered around 160. Clusters of TCRs from the first cohort tended to co-occur in the roughly 120 validation repertoires (as a later analysis found).

Regarding this clone: Its specificity is not known.

The source of this sequence is a young man in good health and CMV-seronegative. Sequenced: PBMCs.

The CDR3 region is CASSQDSRVGLARSGANVLTF. CDR3 DNA: TGCGCCAGCAGCCAAGATTCAAGGGTGGGACTAGCCAGATCTGGGGCCAACGTCCTGACTTTC. This chain links TRBV4-1 with TRBJ2-6; 9 bases align to TRBD2. Germline loops: CDR1 MGHRA, CDR2 YSYEKL. Trimming at V came to 0 bases and at J to 1 base, leaving 13 bases not matched to a gene. The CDR3 runs 21 residues.